This TCR beta chain was retrieved from a study of blood T cell repertoires in COVID-19. Study context: Specimens from acute and convalescent COVID-19 originated in the United States, Italy and Spain. Sources were T cells, B-cell-depleted T cells, or PBMCs; the material itself was cDNA or gDNA.

In the original processing: Amplifying reference gene primers gave estimates of nucleated cell counts. The data were produced by immunoSEQ multiplex PCR, yet TCRdb's version contains in-frame clones alone and is incomplete. Clone size and V and J calls were adopted from that table, with D and trimming inferred from the DNA. The data contain roughly 300,000 clones, around 82% of them seen just once; the ten biggest clones take up about 1.2%. V was cut by 2 bases and J by 8 bases, with 23 bases left in between. The CDR3 is 17 amino acids. CDR1 is KGHDR, CDR2 SFDVKD, per germline. The rearrangement uses TRBV24-1 and TRBJ1-2; tentative D call: TRBD1 (5 bases). This clonotype was obtained from a woman in her forties or fifties with acute or convalescent COVID-19. Sequenced material: peripheral blood. This CDR3 is CATSDSHPSTGVGGYTF. DNA of the CDR3: TGTGCCACCAGTGATTCCCACCCCTCTACGGGGGTCGGAGGCTACACCTTC.